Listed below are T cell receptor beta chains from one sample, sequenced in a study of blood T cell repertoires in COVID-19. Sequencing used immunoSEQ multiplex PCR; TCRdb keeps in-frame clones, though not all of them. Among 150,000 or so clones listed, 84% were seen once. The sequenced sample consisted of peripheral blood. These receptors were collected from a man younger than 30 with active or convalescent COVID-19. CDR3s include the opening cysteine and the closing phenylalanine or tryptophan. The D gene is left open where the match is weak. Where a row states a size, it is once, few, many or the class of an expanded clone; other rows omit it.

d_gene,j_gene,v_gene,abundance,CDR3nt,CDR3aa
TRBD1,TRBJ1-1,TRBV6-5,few,TGTGCCAGCAGTTTCAGGGGGCTTTCCAACACTGAAGCTTTCTTT,CASSFRGLSNTEAFF
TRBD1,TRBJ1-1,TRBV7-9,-,TGTGCCAGCAGCTTACCTAGGACAGGGAGGCCGAACACTGAAGCTTTCTTT,CASSLPRTGRPNTEAFF
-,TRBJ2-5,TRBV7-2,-,TGTGCCAGCACCAAGCCCGAGTCGGGGACCCAGTACTTC,CASTKPESGTQYF
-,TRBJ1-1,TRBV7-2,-,TGTGCCAGCGGAGTGGACAGACTCACTGAAGCTTTCTTT,CASGVDRLTEAFF
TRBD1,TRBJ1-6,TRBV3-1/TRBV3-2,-,TGTGCCAGCAACCTGACGGGACAGTATTATAATTCACCCCTCCACTTT,CASNLTGQYYNSPLHF
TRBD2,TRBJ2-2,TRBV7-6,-,TGTGCCAGCAGCTTGATCCCTTTTGCGGGGGAGAACACCGGGGAGCTGTTTTTT,CASSLIPFAGENTGELFF
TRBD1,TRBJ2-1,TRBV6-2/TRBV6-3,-,TGTGCCAGCAGTACAGGGACAGGGAATGAGCAGTTCTTC,CASSTGTGNEQFF
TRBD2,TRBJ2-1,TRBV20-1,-,TGCAGTGCTAGTGTTCTAGCGGGAGCCTACAATGAGCAGTTCTTC,CSASVLAGAYNEQFF
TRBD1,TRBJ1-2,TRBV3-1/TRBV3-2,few,TGTGCCAGCAGCCAAGATACAGGGGGCGTCTATGGCTACACCTTC,CASSQDTGGVYGYTF
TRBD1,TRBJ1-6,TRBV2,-,TGTGCCAGCAGGGGACAGGGGTATAATTCACCCCTCCACTTT,CASRGQGYNSPLHF
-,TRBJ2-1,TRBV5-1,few,TGCGCCAGCAGCTCCGGGAGCTCCTACAATGAGCAGTTCTTC,CASSSGSSYNEQFF
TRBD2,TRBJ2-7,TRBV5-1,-,TGCGCCAGCAGCTTGGATAGGCTAGCGGGGATTCCCTACGAGCAGTACTTC,CASSLDRLAGIPYEQYF
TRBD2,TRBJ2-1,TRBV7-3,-,TGTGCCAGCAGCGACATACTAGCGGGAGAAGGTTACAATGAGCAGTTCTTC,CASSDILAGEGYNEQFF
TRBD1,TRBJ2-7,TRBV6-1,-,TGTGCCAGCAGTGAAGCTGGACAGGGAGAAGAGCAGTACTTC,CASSEAGQGEEQYF
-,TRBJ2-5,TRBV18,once,TGTGCCAGCTCACCACCGGTGCGGGCGTCCCAAGAGACCCAGTACTTC,CASSPPVRASQETQYF
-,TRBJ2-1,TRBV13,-,TGTGCCAGCAGACCACAGACAGCCTACAATGAGCAGTTCTTC,CASRPQTAYNEQFF
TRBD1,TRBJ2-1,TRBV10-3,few,TGTGCCATCAGTGAGGGACAGGGGGGCTACAATGAGCAGTTCTTC,CAISEGQGGYNEQFF
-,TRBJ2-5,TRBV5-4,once,TGTGCCAGCAGCTTGTTTATGGGGGCAGAGACCCAGTACTTC,CASSLFMGAETQYF
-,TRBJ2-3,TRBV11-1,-,TGTGCCAGCAGCTCCAGACGGGAGGATACGCAGTATTTT,CASSSRREDTQYF
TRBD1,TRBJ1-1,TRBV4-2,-,TGTGCCAGCAGCCAAGCCGGACAGGGACACACTGAAGCTTTCTTT,CASSQAGQGHTEAFF
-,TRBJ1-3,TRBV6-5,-,TGTGCCAGCAGTTACGGCCCAGGCTCTGGAAACACCATATATTTT,CASSYGPGSGNTIYF
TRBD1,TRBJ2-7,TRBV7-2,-,TGTGCCAGCAGGCCATTTGACAGGGGATCCTACGAGCAGTACTTC,CASRPFDRGSYEQYF
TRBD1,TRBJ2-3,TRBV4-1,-,TGCGCCAGCAGCCAACCAAGGACAGGGCGAACAGATACGCAGTATTTT,CASSQPRTGRTDTQYF
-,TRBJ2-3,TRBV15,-,TGTGCCACCAGCAGAATAAGTGGGGGCGGAGATACGCAGTATTTT,CATSRISGGGDTQYF